This T cell receptor beta chain originates from a study of shared clonotypes between healthy human individuals. Positive CCR7 selection of CD45RO-negative cells yielded the naive CD8 cells, and terminally differentiated effector memory CD45RA+ cells were excluded. Germline V gives CDR1 SGHNT, CDR2 YYREEE (reference sequence). This CDR3 has 15 amino acids. The junction had 5 bases not matched to a gene; V was cut back by 0 bases and J by 6 bases. Sorted-subset replicate PCR reactions were performed with approximately 200 ng DNA, corresponding to some 32,000 T cell genomes. The protocol was immunoSEQ multiplex PCR, while the TCRdb copy is restricted to in-frame clones and leaves out a portion. The sample holds over 800,000 clones, around 93% seen once.

Material for sequencing was naive CD8+ T cells sorted from blood. The origin of this receptor is a man under 40 in good health. V gene TRBV5-4 combines with J gene TRBJ2-7, with 11 bases identical to TRBD2. This chain's CDR3 is CASSLATSGISEQYF. In DNA form, the CDR3 reads TGTGCCAGCAGCTTGGCGACTAGCGGGATCAGCGAGCAGTACTTC.